Listed here are 28 T cell receptor beta chains from one sample, sequenced in a study of cytomegalovirus exposure and HLA in healthy donors. The PCR had 60 Vbeta and 13 Jbeta primers. Assay: immunoSEQ multiplex PCR; the TCRdb copy retains only in-frame clones and omits some. In the table there are about 130,000 clones, over 60% of which are singletons. Source material: PBMCs. These receptor sequences come from a female donor in good health and CMV-seronegative.

Only one count was recorded for this clone. In nucleotides, the CDR3 is TGTGCCAGCAGCCCAGAGGGCTCATACAGGGCTGGCACTGAAGCTTTCTTT. It is translated as CASSPEGSYRAGTEAFF. The chain uses TRBV11-2 and TRBJ1-1; possible D gene TRBD1, 6 bases. Germline V gene lookup returns CDR1 SGHAT and CDR2 FQNNGV. The ends were cut back, 5 bases at V and 4 bases at J, with 23 bases in the middle. CDR3 length: 17 amino acids.

J is TRBJ1-1 and V is TRBV2; D is unclear. Germline V lookup: CDR1 SNHLY, CDR2 FYNNEI. This CDR3 has 15 residues. Trimming shortened V by 7 bases and J by 0 bases, and 15 bases separated the two germline ends. CDR3 sequence (DNA): TGTGCCAGCACTGTCCTGGCCAGTATGAACACTGAAGCTTTCTTT. Translating it yields CASTVLASMNTEAFF.

The chain has TRBV19 and TRBJ1-2; 7 bases align to TRBD1. J was trimmed by 4 bases and V by 3 bases; bases with no gene match: 2. This CDR3 has 13 residues. Germline CDR1 is LNHDA and CDR2 is SQIVND (reference sequence). The CDR3 region has the DNA TGTGCCAGTAGTATCTCAGGGGGCTATGGCTACACCTTC. Amino acids: CASSISGGYGYTF.

The chain recombines TRBV5-1 with TRBJ2-3; the D gene is possibly TRBD2 (5 bases). This CDR3 has 13 amino acids. The V gene lost 0 bases and the J gene lost 9 bases, with 11 bases spanning the gap. Looked up from germline, CDR1 is SGHRS and CDR2 is YFSETQ. CDR3 in DNA: TGCGCCAGCAGCTTGGAGGCGGGCCCAACGCAGTATTTT. It yields the protein CASSLEAGPTQYF.

The CDR3 nucleotides are TGTGCCAGCAGCTTAATTAACGAGGGGGCTGAAGCTTTCTTT. This translates into CASSLINEGAEAFF. The chain has TRBV13 and TRBJ1-1, with a possible D match to TRBD1 (6 bases). V was clipped by 2 bases and J by 6 bases, with 13 bases between them. Germline V lookup: CDR1 PRHDT, CDR2 FYEKMQ (reference sequence). The CDR3 extends over 14 amino acids.

The chain is built from TRBV10-3 and TRBJ1-2; 10 nucleotides agree with TRBD1. There are 14 residues in the CDR3. Trimming removed 6 bases from V and 7 bases from J; junction bases left unmatched: 8. Per the germline V gene, CDR1 is ENHRY and CDR2 is SYGVKD. The CDR3 nucleotides are TGTGCCATCAGGGGGACAGGGGAGAGTGGTGGCTACACCTTC. Encoded protein: CAIRGTGESGGYTF.

The gene calls are TRBV28 and TRBJ2-7; no clear D gene. V shed 4 bases and J shed 4 bases, with 8 bases lying between them. CDR1 and CDR2 from the germline V gene are MDHEN and SYDVKM. The CDR3 consists of 12 residues. CDR3 in amino acids: CASSSRRYEQYF. In nucleotides, the CDR3 is TGTGCCAGCAGTTCTAGAAGGTACGAGCAGTACTTC. The entire variable domain, with the rest obtained from reference TRBV28 and TRBJ2-7, is as follows: DVKVTQSSRYLVKRTGEKVFLECVQDMDHENMFWYRQDPGLGLRLIYFSYDVKMKEKGDIPEGYSVSREKKERFSLILESASTNQTSMYLCASSSRRYEQYFGPGTRLTVT.

V is TRBV7-2 and J is TRBJ2-3; 8 nucleotides match TRBD2. V was clipped by 2 bases and J by 4 bases; unmatched bases: 11. Germline V gives CDR1 SGHTA, CDR2 FQGNSA. CDR3 length: 17 residues. The CDR3: CASSLFRPAGVSDTQYF. The CDR3 DNA is TGTGCCAGCAGCTTATTCCGGCCAGCGGGAGTGTCAGATACGCAGTATTTT. Full variable domain (outside the CDR3, taken from reference TRBV7-2 and TRBJ2-3): GAGVSQSPSNKVTEKGKDVELRCDPISGHTALYWYRQSLGQGLEFLIYFQGNSAPDKSGLPSDRFSAERTGGSVSTLTIQRTQQEDSAVYLCASSLFRPAGVSDTQYFGPGTRLTVL.

The genes are TRBV28 and TRBJ1-3; 8 bases align to TRBD1. This CDR3 spans 14 amino acids. CDR1 is MDHEN and CDR2 is SYDVKM in the germline V gene. The DNA of the CDR3 is TGTGCTATTGGCAGGGGGCCGGCTGGAAACACCATATATTTT. Translated, it gives CAIGRGPAGNTIYF. Variable domain in full (rest from reference TRBV28 and TRBJ1-3): DVKVTQSSRYLVKRTGEKVFLECVQDMDHENMFWYRQDPGLGLRLIYFSYDVKMKEKGDIPEGYSVSREKKERFSLILESASTNQTSMYLCAIGRGPAGNTIYFGEGSWLTVV.

The rearrangement links TRBV5-6 to TRBJ2-1; 11 positions agree with TRBD2. The germline V gene encodes CDR1 SGHDT and CDR2 YYEEEE. The CDR3 runs 19 residues. The V and J ends lost 2 bases and 8 bases, in that order; junction bases with no gene match: 18. The CDR3 DNA follows: TGTGCCAGCAGCTTCCCTCTAGCCGACCCGGGACTAGCGGCTCATGAGCAGTTCTTC. This encodes CASSFPLADPGLAAHEQFF. Full variable domain (outside the CDR3, taken from reference TRBV5-6 and TRBJ2-1): DAGVTQSPTHLIKTRGQQVTLRCSPKSGHDTVSWYQQALGQGPQFIFQYYEEEERQRGNFPDRFSGHQFPNYSSELNVNALLLGDSALYLCASSFPLADPGLAAHEQFFGPGTRLTVL.

The V gene is TRBV13, the J gene TRBJ1-2; 7 bases agree with TRBD1. This CDR3 spans 15 amino acids. Germline CDR1 is PRHDT and CDR2 is FYEKMQ (reference sequence). Trimming cost V 3 bases and J 2 bases; bases outside gene matches: 6. This CDR3 reads CASSLVEGANYGYTF. The CDR3 coding sequence is TGTGCCAGCAGCTTGGTTGAGGGGGCGAACTATGGCTACACCTTC.

The chain combines TRBV6-1 with TRBJ2-6; D possibly corresponds to TRBD1 (7 bases). In germline, CDR1 is MNHNS, CDR2 SASEGT. V lost 3 bases and J 0 bases, leaving 9 bases between the germline ends. This CDR3 contains 16 residues. CDR3 residues: CASSDQGGSGANVLTF. The CDR3 DNA reads TGTGCCAGCAGTGATCAGGGGGGCTCTGGGGCCAACGTCCTGACTTTC.

The CDR3, as DNA: TGTGCCAGCAGCGGGGACAGGGATAAAAAACTGTTTTTT. It codes for CASSGDRDKKLFF. The V call is TRBV7-2, the J call TRBJ1-4, with TRBD1 matching over 9 bases. This CDR3 contains 13 residues. The J segment lost 9 bases and the V segment lost 5 bases, leaving 4 bases of the junction unmatched. CDR1 and CDR2 from the germline V gene are SGHTA and FQGNSA.

The rearrangement joins TRBV4-1 to TRBJ2-1, with 11 nucleotides matching TRBD2. The ends lost 1 base at V and 4 bases at J; junction bases unmatched: 6. The germline gives CDR1 MGHRA, CDR2 YSYEKL. The CDR3 runs 17 residues. For the CDR3, the DNA is TGCGCCAGCAGCCAAGTCCCCGGGACTAGCGGATACAATGAGCAGTTCTTC. It encodes CASSQVPGTSGYNEQFF.

The chain is built from TRBV10-3 and TRBJ1-1; D call uncertain. Germline loops: CDR1 ENHRY, CDR2 SYGVKD. Trimming left V 6 bases short and J 1 base short, with 9 bases between. CDR3 length: 13 amino acids. CDR3 region: CAIRTLGNTEAFF. In DNA, the CDR3 is TGTGCCATCAGGACACTGGGGAACACTGAAGCTTTCTTT.

The V gene is TRBV25-1, the J gene TRBJ1-1, with 7 bases fitting TRBD1. Germline assignment: CDR1 MGHDK and CDR2 SYGVNS. The CDR3 spans 14 residues. The V and J ends lost 3 bases and 6 bases, in that order; junction bases with no gene match: 7. CDR3 in amino acids: CASSEAQTGAEAFF. CDR3 coding DNA: TGTGCCAGCAGTGAGGCACAAACAGGGGCTGAAGCTTTCTTT.

This chain links TRBV14 with TRBJ2-7, with 7 bases identical to TRBD1. The CDR3 sequence is 15 residues long. Germline values: CDR1 SGHDN, CDR2 FVKESK. The V and J ends lost 4 bases and 3 bases, in that order; junction bases with no gene match: 9. CDR3 bases: TGTGCCAGCAGCCTAAGACAGGGTACCTACTACGAGCAGTACTTC. Its protein product is CASSLRQGTYYEQYF.

The V and J genes are TRBV6-5 and TRBJ2-7; D may be TRBD1 (5 bases). CDR1 and CDR2 from the germline V gene are MNHEY and SVGAGI. The CDR3 length is 13 residues. V lost 5 bases to trimming and J lost 5 bases, with 13 bases between them. CDR3 sequence (DNA): TGTGCCAGCAGTGCACGAGCCAGGGACGAGCAGTACTTC. This translates into CASSARARDEQYF.

This rearrangement joins TRBV5-5 to TRBJ2-3; TRBD1 might be the D (5 bases). Germline CDR1 SGHKS, CDR2 YYEKEE (reference sequence). The CDR3 sequence is 15 residues long. V lost 2 bases to trimming and J lost 5 bases, with 15 bases between them. The CDR3 reads CASSLQEMAKDTQYF. CDR3 nucleotide sequence: TGTGCCAGCAGCTTACAGGAAATGGCAAAAGATACGCAGTATTTT.

This chain links TRBV18 with TRBJ2-3, with 9 bases identical to TRBD1. The CDR3 contains 16 residues. Per germline, CDR1 KGHSH and CDR2 LQKENI. V dropped 2 bases and J dropped 5; count of bases not matched to a gene: 8. CDR3 residues: CASSPRIGTGLDTQYF. The CDR3, as DNA: TGTGCCAGCTCACCAAGAATCGGGACAGGGTTAGATACGCAGTATTTT.

V and J are TRBV7-8 and TRBJ2-7; a weak D match, TRBD2 (7 bases). This CDR3 region has 14 residues. Trimming removed 4 bases at V and 3 bases at J, with 13 bases between. Germline V CDR1 and CDR2: SGHVS, FQNEAQ. The DNA of the CDR3 is TGTGCCAGCAGCTACGGAGGGGGGGACTACGAGCAGTACTTC. Translated, it gives CASSYGGGDYEQYF.

This clone was seen a handful of times. The chain has TRBV27 and TRBJ2-2, with 11 bases fitting TRBD1. The ends lost 8 bases at V and 4 bases at J; junction bases unmatched: 9. Germline CDR1 reads MNHEY; CDR2 reads SMNVEV (reference sequence). The CDR3 has 16 amino acids. Here the CDR3 reads CASRSGQGASTGELFF. CDR3 sequence (DNA): TGTGCCAGCCGATCTGGACAGGGGGCAAGCACCGGGGAGCTGTTTTTT.

The rearrangement uses TRBV2 and TRBJ2-1; 7 bases map to TRBD2. Germline CDR1 reads SNHLY; CDR2 reads FYNNEI. V shed 6 bases, J shed 8 bases, and the junction held 16 bases outside the gene matches. This CDR3 contains 16 residues. The CDR3 region has the DNA TGTGCCAGCAGAGGGCTGACTAGCAACTCGCGGGATGAGCAGTTCTTC. It yields the protein CASRGLTSNSRDEQFF.

This chain uses TRBV5-1 with TRBJ2-7, with D maybe TRBD2 (6 bases). This CDR3 is built from 17 residues. From germline, CDR1 is SGHRS and CDR2 YFSETQ. The V end lost 7 bases, the J end lost 2 bases, and 25 bases lay between the germline ends. CDR3 sequence (DNA): TGCGCCAGCTCCCCTTCGTACGGGGGAGAACCCCCCTACGAGCAGTACTTC. Translating it yields CASSPSYGGEPPYEQYF.

V and J are TRBV7-3 and TRBJ2-1; 11 bases are a match to TRBD2. Germline V CDR1 and CDR2: SGHTA, FQGTGA. This CDR3 spans 14 amino acids. V lost 5 bases to trimming and J lost 7 bases; unmatched junction nucleotides: 4. The CDR3 here is CASSRTSGFNEQFF. CDR3 nucleotides: TGTGCCAGCAGCCGGACTAGCGGGTTTAATGAGCAGTTCTTC.

J is TRBJ1-1 and V is TRBV2; a possible D gene is TRBD1 (5 bases). The germline V gene encodes CDR1 SNHLY and CDR2 FYNNEI. The CDR3 runs to 13 residues. V shed 4 bases and J shed 5 bases, with 11 bases lying between them. CDR3 DNA: TGTGCCAGCAGTGGGACATTGGGTACTGAAGCTTTCTTT. Protein product: CASSGTLGTEAFF.

The chain recombines TRBV6-1 with TRBJ1-3, with no clear D. The V end was cut by 7 bases, the J end by 4 bases, with 14 bases between. This CDR3 comprises 14 residues. Germline lookup yields CDR1 MNHNS and CDR2 SASEGT. The CDR3 DNA is TGTGCCAGCATAGCGGAGGTGTGGGGAAACACCATATATTTT. It translates to CASIAEVWGNTIYF.

The chain couples TRBV5-8 to TRBJ1-2, with unresolved D. Trimming pared 0 bases from V and 4 bases from J, leaving 13 bases between. CDR1 and CDR2 (germline): SGHTS, YDEGEE. This CDR3 spans 15 amino acids. CDR3 in amino acids: CASSLGLSRGYGYTF. In DNA form, the CDR3 reads TGTGCCAGCAGCTTGGGGCTTTCCCGGGGCTATGGCTACACCTTC.